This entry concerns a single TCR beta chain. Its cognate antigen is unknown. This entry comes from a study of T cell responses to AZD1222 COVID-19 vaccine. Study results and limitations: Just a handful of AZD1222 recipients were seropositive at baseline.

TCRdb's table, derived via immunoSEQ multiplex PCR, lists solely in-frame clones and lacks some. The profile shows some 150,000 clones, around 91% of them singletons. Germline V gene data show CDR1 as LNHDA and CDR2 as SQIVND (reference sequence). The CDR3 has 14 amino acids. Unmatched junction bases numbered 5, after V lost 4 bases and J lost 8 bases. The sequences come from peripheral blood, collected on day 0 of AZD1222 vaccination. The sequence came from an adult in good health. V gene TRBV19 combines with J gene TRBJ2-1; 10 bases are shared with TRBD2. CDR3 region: CASSTSGRSDEQFF. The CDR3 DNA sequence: TGTGCCAGTAGTACTAGCGGGAGATCCGATGAGCAGTTCTTC.